The T cell receptor (beta chain) described here comes from a study of graft-versus-host responses after intestinal transplantation (dated by TCRdb to 2020 to 2022). Concerning the study at large: Recipients received multivisceral, liver-intestinal, or isolated intestinal transplants. Every recipient was given anti-thymocyte globulin induction, followed by around three years of maintenance tacrolimus and steroids. Bulk TCR-beta CDR3 sequencing was used to track graft-versus-host and host-versus-graft alloreactive T cell clones in the graft, circulation and bone marrow after intestinal transplantation. To identify alloreactive clones, pre-transplant mixed lymphocyte reaction products were sequenced and compared with unstimulated pre-transplant donor and recipient T cells. The cohort enrolled about two dozen intestinal transplant recipients, one of whom was a retransplant, and a few patients without pretransplant specimens were excluded. Donor T cell macrochimerism was defined as a peak of at least 4% donor T cells among recipient peripheral blood mononuclear cells. Samples from three later patients were sequenced in-house on an Illumina MiSeq with MiXCR processing rather than by the commercial service.

Here is what the overall study found, with its caveats: High GvH to HvG T cell clonal ratios were observed in the allografts of patients with donor T cell macrochimerism. GvH clones were found in recipient bone marrow, and some of the GvH clones appeared earlier in ileal mucosa or blood, which is consistent with an intestinal mucosal origin. The conclusions were limited by the relatively low number and heterogeneity of the intestinal transplant patients. Early after transplant, peak levels of circulating GvH clones were found to be associated with declines in HvG clones.

The germline V gene gives CDR1 as SGHTA and CDR2 as FQGNSA. The CDR3 has 14 amino acids, counting the end cysteine and phenylalanine. The CDR3 DNA has 42 bases and is translated from base 1. Trimming costs V 0 bases and J 3 bases, and their ends lie 9 bases apart. The library came from the immunoSEQ multiplex PCR assay. For most patients, genomic DNA was isolated using the Qiagen DNeasy Blood and Tissue Kit and was shipped frozen to Adaptive Biotechnologies for TCR sequencing. High-throughput TCR-beta CDR3 sequencing of genomic DNA from most patients was performed by Adaptive Biotechnologies. Turning to the authors' computational methods: TCR sequencing data for over 15 patients were retrieved from Adaptive's ImmunoSEQ software; a few other patients were processed with MiXCR and VDJtools. To correct CD4 versus CD8 sorting errors, any sequence found in both subsets at a frequency ratio below 5:1 was removed. CDR3 nucleotide sequences shared between donor and recipient were removed because the origin of such sequences could not be assigned. Alloreactive clones required at least 2-fold expansion over unstimulated cells and minimum CFSE-low frequency of 0.002% (template counts) or 0.001% (read counts). A clone was considered mappable if detected in the sequenced pre-transplant spleen, lymph node, or MLR CFSE-low populations of the donor or recipient. The cumulative frequency of alloreactive clones was calculated as a percentage of all sequences, weighted by copy number. TCRdb mirrors the immuneACCESS table, restricted to in-frame sequences. Some clones are absent from its copies; in checked studies, under half trace to an unresolved V gene, and the reason for the others is unknown. The V and J calls and clone size come from that table; D and trimming were worked out from the DNA. In this sample the table shows roughly 20,000 clones, approximately 46% of which occur a single time. Nearly 0.9% of the sample rests with the top ten.

About this clone itself: Per-base quality was not reported, and no clone a single base away is much larger than it.

The time point tag for this specimen amounts to: cells obtained before transplantation from donor or recipient. Mixed lymphocyte reactions plated around 200,000 CFSE-labeled pre-transplant responders with around 200,000 irradiated violet-dye-labeled stimulators and were cultured for six to seven days. After the mixed lymphocyte reaction, proliferating CD3+CD4+CFSE-low and CD3+CD8+CFSE-low responder cells were FACS-sorted on a BD Influx sorter. This clonotype originated in a human patient who received an intestinal transplant. This chain is built from TRBV7-2 and TRBJ2-7, with TRBD2 perhaps the D gene, on 6 matching bases. This specimen was alloreactive CD4+ T cells from a mixed lymphocyte reaction culture, taken before intestinal transplant. Per the publication, the cell subset or site label means: CFSE-low proliferating T cells sorted from approximately 6-day pre-transplant mixed lymphocyte reaction (GvH or HvG direction). The base sequence is TGTGCCAGCAGCTTAGCGCGCGGGAACTACGAGCAGTACTTC. It encodes CASSLARGNYEQYF.